This T cell receptor beta chain was identified during a study of blood T cell repertoires in COVID-19. Study-wide background: COVID-19 samples, acute and convalescent, were from the United States, Italy and Spain. The analysed material was cDNA or gDNA that came from T cells, B-cell-depleted T cells, or PBMCs.

Original methodology: Researchers report that nucleated cell counts were estimated from reference gene primer amplification. The repertoire was sequenced with immunoSEQ multiplex PCR; TCRdb's copy has only in-frame clones and lacks some. That table is the source of V, J and clone size, and D and trimming were worked out from the DNA. The table lists roughly 57,000 clones, 85% to 95% of them singletons. The CDR3 runs to 15 residues. Germline V gene lookup returns CDR1 KGHSH and CDR2 LQKENI. Between the trimmed V and J ends, which lost 3 bases and 0 bases, there was a span of 9 bases. The V and J genes are TRBV18 and TRBJ1-3, with no clear D. The specimen was peripheral blood. This sequence originates from a human donor in a cohort sampled during active COVID-19. The CDR3 nucleotides read TGTGCCAGCTCACCTGGGAGCCGCTCTGGAAACACCATATATTTT. It yields the protein CASSPGSRSGNTIYF.